Listed here are 25 T cell receptor beta chains from one sample, sequenced in a study of cytomegalovirus exposure and HLA in healthy donors. With 60 Vbeta and 13 Jbeta primers, the PCR was carried out. Measured with immunoSEQ multiplex PCR; TCRdb has only the in-frame clones, and not every one. The sample holds about 55,000 clones, approximately 80% seen once. Sequenced material: PBMCs. These TCRs come from a female donor in good health and CMV-seronegative.

The rearrangement joins TRBV9 to TRBJ2-3, with 10 bases aligning to TRBD2. Germline V lookup: CDR1 SGDLS, CDR2 YYNGEE. V shed 0 bases and J 8 bases; nucleotides not matched to a gene: 3. The CDR3 runs 14 residues. Here the CDR3 reads CASSVEAGGRTQYF. CDR3 bases: TGTGCCAGCAGCGTAGAAGCGGGGGGGCGTACGCAGTATTTT.

J is TRBJ1-1 and V is TRBV10-3; tentatively, D is TRBD1 (6 bases). CDR3 size: 16 residues. Trimming removed 1 base from V and 0 bases from J, with 12 bases in between. Germline CDR1 and CDR2: ENHRY and SYGVKD. In nucleotides, the CDR3 is TGTGCCATCAGTGAGTTGCCGGGACATGTGAACACTGAAGCTTTCTTT. Translation: CAISELPGHVNTEAFF.

This clone was seen more than once but under ten times. This chain connects TRBV10-1 to TRBJ1-2; unclear D gene. The CDR3 consists of 14 residues. Trimming left V 2 bases short and J 6 bases short, with 13 bases between. Looked up from germline, CDR1 is WNHNN and CDR2 is SYGVQD (reference sequence). In nucleotides, the CDR3 is TGCGCCAGCAGTGAGGAGGGCAAGAATGATGGCTACACCTTC. This encodes CASSEEGKNDGYTF.

This sequence joins TRBV6-5 and TRBJ1-6; D is possibly TRBD1 (5 bases). V lost 1 base and J lost 7, with 8 bases in between. The CDR3 runs to 14 residues. CDR1 is MNHEY and CDR2 is SVGAGI in the germline V gene. CDR3 amino acids: CASSYLGENSPLHF. As DNA, the CDR3 is TGTGCCAGCAGTTACTTAGGGGAAAATTCACCCCTCCACTTT.

The chain uses TRBV27 and TRBJ1-1; 7 bases are shared with TRBD1. Germline values: CDR1 MNHEY, CDR2 SMNVEV (reference sequence). After removal of 4 bases from V and 4 bases from J, the junction contained 3 bases not matched to a gene. There are 13 residues in the CDR3. This CDR3 reads CASSYRTGTEAFF. The CDR3 nucleotides read TGTGCCAGCAGTTATCGGACAGGCACTGAAGCTTTCTTT.

V is TRBV4-1 and J is TRBJ1-3; 7 nucleotides line up with TRBD1. The J segment lost 2 bases and the V segment lost 4 bases, leaving 5 bases of the junction unmatched. The germline V gene encodes CDR1 MGHRA and CDR2 YSYEKL. CDR3 length: 15 amino acids. The CDR3, as DNA: TGCGCCAGCAGCCTTCTACAGGGGACTGGAAACACCATATATTTT. Protein sequence: CASSLLQGTGNTIYF.

The chain employs TRBV6-4 and TRBJ1-6; 7 bases fit TRBD1. The ends lost 6 bases at V and 8 bases at J; junction bases unmatched: 7. CDR1 MRHNA and CDR2 SNTAGT come from the germline V gene. There are 14 residues in the CDR3. The CDR3: CASSLQGGDSPLHF. As DNA, the CDR3 is TGTGCCAGCAGCCTCCAGGGGGGCGATTCACCCCTCCACTTT.

The genes are TRBV10-3 and TRBJ1-1; no clear D gene. The germline CDR1 and CDR2 sequences are ENHRY and SYGVKD. V was pared by 2 bases and J by 0 bases, with 10 bases between. CDR3 length: 15 residues. DNA for the CDR3: TGTGCCATCAGTGAGATACATGAACTGAACACTGAAGCTTTCTTT. Its protein is CAISEIHELNTEAFF.

The chain is built from TRBV7-2 and TRBJ1-1, with D tentatively TRBD1 (5 bases). The germline V and J ends were trimmed by 3 bases and 1 base, with 6 bases remaining between them. Germline V gene sequence: CDR1 SGHTA, CDR2 FQGNSA. The CDR3 loop spans 13 amino acids. This chain's CDR3 is CASSFGGNTEAFF. The CDR3 nucleotides read TGTGCCAGCAGCTTCGGGGGGAACACTGAAGCTTTCTTT. The whole variable domain, remainder taken from reference TRBV7-2 and TRBJ1-1, is GAGVSQSPSNKVTEKGKDVELRCDPISGHTALYWYRQSLGQGLEFLIYFQGNSAPDKSGLPSDRFSAERTGGSVSTLTIQRTQQEDSAVYLCASSFGGNTEAFFGQGTRLTVV.

The chain has TRBV5-4 and TRBJ2-5; 8 nucleotides agree with TRBD1. The better agreement between TRBJ2-7 and the DNA end casts doubt on the J call. This CDR3 has 15 amino acids. The germline CDR1 and CDR2 sequences are SGHNT and YYREEE (reference sequence). CDR3 region: CASSWTGKISYEQYF. In nucleotides, the CDR3 is TGTGCCAGCAGCTGGACAGGGAAAATTTCCTACGAGCAGTACTTC.

The rearrangement joins TRBV7-2 to TRBJ2-1, with D possibly TRBD1 on 5 matching bases. Trimming pared 3 bases from V and 4 bases from J, leaving 13 bases between. The CDR3 extends over 15 amino acids. Germline V gene sequence: CDR1 SGHTA, CDR2 FQGNSA. The chain's CDR3 is CASSFQGNRYNEQFF. CDR3 nucleotides: TGTGCCAGCAGCTTTCAGGGTAATAGGTACAATGAGCAGTTCTTC.

The chain uses TRBV6-1 and TRBJ2-2; 11 bases fit TRBD2. V trimming: 8 bases; J trimming: 3 bases; junction bases outside the gene matches: 2. Per the germline V gene, CDR1 is MNHNS and CDR2 is SASEGT. This CDR3 contains 14 residues. The chain's CDR3 is CASRGLADTGELFF. In DNA, the CDR3 is TGTGCCAGCCGGGGACTAGCGGACACCGGGGAGCTGTTTTTT.

The V call is TRBV5-1, the J call TRBJ2-5, with D tentatively TRBD1 (6 bases). The germline V gene has CDR1 SGHRS and CDR2 YFSETQ. Trimming pared 4 bases from V and 11 bases from J, leaving 24 bases between. This CDR3 is 15 amino acids long. The CDR3 is CASSLDRPQVGEQYF. As DNA, the CDR3 is TGCGCCAGCAGCCTCGACAGGCCCCAAGTCGGGGAGCAGTACTTC.

This clone turned up a few times. The chain employs TRBV6-5 and TRBJ1-2; D may be TRBD1 (5 bases). CDR3 length: 12 residues. V lost 6 bases, J lost 5 bases, and 10 bases lay in between. Per germline, CDR1 MNHEY and CDR2 SVGAGI. Here the CDR3 reads CASRTAVYGYTF. The CDR3 region has the DNA TGTGCCAGCAGGACAGCAGTTTATGGCTACACCTTC.

This CDR3 reads CAWSKTGRGGYTF. The CDR3 nucleotides are TGTGCCTGGAGTAAGACAGGGCGCGGCGGCTACACCTTC. The chain carries TRBV30 and TRBJ1-2; 7 positions match TRBD1. With V trimmed by 2 bases and J by 8 bases, 8 bases remained unmatched. Per the germline V gene, CDR1 is GTSNPN and CDR2 is SVGIG (reference sequence). CDR3 size: 13 residues.

This rearrangement joins TRBV5-6 to TRBJ2-7; possibly TRBD1 for D (5 bases). Trimming cost V 1 base and J 3 bases, with 14 bases left between them. Germline loops: CDR1 SGHDT, CDR2 YYEEEE. The CDR3 loop spans 15 amino acids. DNA for the CDR3: TGTGCCAGCAGCTTGTTTAACAGGCGGTACTACGAGCAGTACTTC. This sequence encodes CASSLFNRRYYEQYF. Filled out from reference TRBV5-6 and TRBJ2-7, the complete variable domain reads DAGVTQSPTHLIKTRGQQVTLRCSPKSGHDTVSWYQQALGQGPQFIFQYYEEEERQRGNFPDRFSGHQFPNYSSELNVNALLLGDSALYLCASSLFNRRYYEQYFGPGTRLTVT.

The V call is TRBV5-1, the J call TRBJ2-1; the match to TRBD2 covers 16 bases. This CDR3 is built from 17 residues. The germline gives CDR1 SGHRS, CDR2 YFSETQ. After removal of 4 bases from V and 7 bases from J, the junction contained 8 bases not matched to a gene. CDR3 sequence reads: CASSGPGTSGGGNEQFF. The CDR3 DNA follows: TGCGCCAGCAGCGGTCCCGGGACTAGCGGGGGGGGTAATGAGCAGTTCTTC.

The gene calls are TRBV6-1 and TRBJ2-3, with D possibly being TRBD2 (5 bases). The length of the CDR3 is 16 residues. Looked up from germline, CDR1 is MNHNS and CDR2 is SASEGT. V lost 1 base and J lost 8, with 19 bases in between. The CDR3 region is CASSEEWAPGSGTQYF. The CDR3 DNA follows: TGTGCCAGCAGTGAAGAATGGGCACCGGGGTCGGGTACGCAGTATTTT.

The chain recombines TRBV27 with TRBJ2-5; TRBD2 agrees at 12 bases. CDR3 length: 15 amino acids. With 6 bases clipped from V and 1 base from J, the junction kept 3 bases outside the gene matches. Germline CDR1 reads MNHEY; CDR2 reads SMNVEV (reference sequence). CDR3 bases: TGTGCCAGCAGCGGACTAGCGGGGTTCCAAGAGACCCAGTACTTC. This encodes CASSGLAGFQETQYF.

This chain connects TRBV9 to TRBJ2-2; D unresolved. The CDR3 totals 15 residues. Germline CDR1 is SGDLS and CDR2 is YYNGEE. The V end was cut by 1 base, the J end by 6 bases, with 13 bases between. The CDR3 loop reads CASSVNAHFSGELFF. CDR3 bases: TGTGCCAGCAGCGTAAATGCCCACTTCTCCGGGGAGCTGTTTTTT. The full variable domain, rest sourced from reference TRBV9 and TRBJ2-2, is DSGVTQTPKHLITATGQRVTLRCSPRSGDLSVYWYQQSLDQGLQFLIQYYNGEERAKGNILERFSAQQFPDLHSELNLSSLELGDSALYFCASSVNAHFSGELFFGEGSRLTVL.

This clone was picked up a small number of times. This rearrangement joins TRBV7-3 to TRBJ2-1; 11 bases are shared with TRBD2. CDR3 length: 14 residues. Per germline, CDR1 SGHTA and CDR2 FQGTGA. V was clipped by 4 bases and J by 6 bases; unmatched bases: 2. Here the CDR3 DNA reads TGTGCCAGCAGCTACGGGACTAGCGGCAATGAGCAGTTCTTC. It translates to CASSYGTSGNEQFF.

J is TRBJ2-1 and V is TRBV7-9, with 7 bases matching TRBD2. CDR3 length: 16 residues. Unmatched junction bases numbered 12, after V lost 0 bases and J lost 10 bases. CDR1 and CDR2 from the germline V gene are SEHNR and FQNEAQ (reference sequence). The CDR3 sequence is CASSLARGGGRREQFF. The CDR3 nucleotides read TGTGCCAGCAGCTTAGCGCGGGGCGGGGGACGTCGCGAGCAGTTCTTC.

This chain joins TRBV6-4 and TRBJ2-7; TRBD1 agrees at 7 bases. CDR1 is MRHNA, CDR2 SNTAGT, per germline. V shed 0 bases, J shed 7 bases, and the junction held 3 bases outside the gene matches. The CDR3 runs to 13 residues. CDR3 loop: CASSDSGGGEQYF. The CDR3 nucleotides read TGTGCCAGCAGTGACTCAGGGGGCGGAGAGCAGTACTTC.

The table lists this clone with a few counts. The J gene is TRBJ1-2, the V gene TRBV6-5, with D tentatively TRBD1 (6 bases). CDR1 is MNHEY and CDR2 is SVGAGI in the germline V gene. There are 14 residues in the CDR3. V was pared by 2 bases and J by 2 bases, with 9 bases between. The CDR3 spells CASSYGQGNYGYTF. The CDR3 nucleotides read TGTGCCAGCAGTTACGGGCAGGGGAACTATGGCTACACCTTC.

The CDR3 region has the DNA TGTGCCAGCAGTGACTTCGCCGGTCAGCCCCAGCATTTT. It yields the protein CASSDFAGQPQHF. This rearrangement joins TRBV6-4 to TRBJ1-5; D uncertain. CDR3 length equals 13 residues. Trimming shortened V by 1 base and J by 6 bases, and 7 bases separated the two germline ends. Germline V gives CDR1 MRHNA, CDR2 SNTAGT.